The 25 T cell receptor beta chains below all came from one sample that was sequenced in a study of blood T cell repertoires in COVID-19. Only in-frame clones appear in the TCRdb table, and some are missing; sequencing was by immunoSEQ multiplex PCR. Among over 75,000 clones listed, roughly 79% were seen once. Sample: peripheral blood. The origin of the receptors is a man between 70 and 80 years old with acute or convalescent COVID-19.

In its sample, this clone was seen a few times. CDR3: CASSPGGTGNTIYF. CDR3 nucleotides: TGTGCCAGCAGCCCAGGGGGGACGGGAAACACCATATATTTT. The chain recombines TRBV7-3 with TRBJ1-3; 7 bases are a match to TRBD1. Losses at the gene ends were 5 bases for V and 4 bases for J; bases not matched to a gene: 5. CDR1 and CDR2 (germline): SGHTA, FQGTGA. This CDR3 contains 14 residues.

This chain links TRBV2 with TRBJ2-2, with 11 bases aligning to TRBD1. The CDR3 is 14 residues long. The germline gives CDR1 SNHLY, CDR2 FYNNEI. V was clipped by 6 bases and J by 6 bases; unmatched bases: 3. CDR3 protein: CASSGQGAAGELFF. The CDR3 DNA reads TGTGCCAGCAGCGGACAGGGGGCGGCCGGGGAGCTGTTTTTT.

The rearrangement joins TRBV18 to TRBJ2-5, with D tentatively TRBD2 (5 bases). The CDR3 contains 14 residues. CDR1 and CDR2 (germline): KGHSH, LQKENI. V lost 4 bases, J lost 4 bases, and 13 bases lay in between. CDR3 coding DNA: TGTGCCAGCTCACTTGCGGGTCATCGAGAGACCCAGTACTTC. Translation gives CASSLAGHRETQYF. Looking up the rest from reference TRBV18 and TRBJ2-5 gives the full variable domain: NAGVMQNPRHLVRRRGQEARLRCSPMKGHSHVYWYRQLPEEGLKFMVYLQKENIIDESGMPKERFSAEFPKEGPSILRIQQVVRGDSAAYFCASSLAGHRETQYFGPGTRLLVL.

This chain joins TRBV28 and TRBJ1-1, with 7 bases aligning to TRBD1. Germline loops: CDR1 MDHEN, CDR2 SYDVKM. This CDR3 region has 15 residues. J lost 9 bases, V lost 7 bases, and 17 bases had no gene match. CDR3 sequence: CASTGTAIWVEKAFF. The CDR3 DNA sequence: TGTGCCAGCACAGGGACAGCCATTTGGGTGGAGAAAGCTTTCTTT.

This chain uses TRBV9 with TRBJ1-5; 7 bases fit TRBD1. The CDR3 is 15 amino acids. Germline V gives CDR1 SGDLS, CDR2 YYNGEE. V lost 0 bases, J lost 4 bases, and 4 bases stayed unmatched. The CDR3 sequence is CASSVEGARNQPQHF. CDR3 DNA: TGTGCCAGCAGCGTAGAGGGGGCAAGGAATCAGCCCCAGCATTTT.

The chain employs TRBV5-1 and TRBJ1-4; D ambiguous. The CDR3 sequence is 14 residues long. Germline V gives CDR1 SGHRS, CDR2 YFSETQ. Trimming pared 0 bases from V and 6 bases from J, leaving 9 bases between. CDR3 in DNA: TGCGCCAGCAGCTTGGGGGGAGCTGATGAAAAACTGTTTTTT. Amino acids: CASSLGGADEKLFF.

The chain recombines TRBV11-2 with TRBJ1-2, with 9 bases identical to TRBD1. CDR1 and CDR2 (germline): SGHAT, FQNNGV. This CDR3 spans 19 amino acids. Unmatched junction bases numbered 16, after V lost 0 bases and J lost 5 bases. CDR3 in amino acids: CASSLDAGTTGGILYGYTF. The CDR3 nucleotides are TGTGCCAGCAGCTTAGATGCGGGGACGACAGGGGGTATACTATATGGCTACACCTTC.

This chain connects TRBV28 to TRBJ2-6, with 7 bases lining up with TRBD1. The CDR3 spans 18 residues. J gave up 3 bases and V 1 base, and 9 bases lay outside the gene matches. The V gene's germline CDR1 is MDHEN and CDR2 SYDVKM. CDR3 sequence (DNA): TGTGCCAGCAGTTTATTAGGGGACAGCCTATTTGGGGCCAACGTCCTGACTTTC. It is translated as CASSLLGDSLFGANVLTF.

The chain couples TRBV18 to TRBJ1-2; D is possibly TRBD1 (6 bases). Trimming shortened V by 2 bases and J by 8 bases, and 15 bases separated the two germline ends. This CDR3 contains 14 residues. CDR1 KGHSH and CDR2 LQKENI come from the germline V gene. The CDR3 protein is CASSPADSSKGYTF. CDR3 nucleotide sequence: TGTGCCAGCTCACCAGCGGACAGCTCTAAGGGCTACACCTTC. Full variable domain (rest looked up from reference TRBV18 and TRBJ1-2): NAGVMQNPRHLVRRRGQEARLRCSPMKGHSHVYWYRQLPEEGLKFMVYLQKENIIDESGMPKERFSAEFPKEGPSILRIQQVVRGDSAAYFCASSPADSSKGYTFGSGTRLTVV.

In this sample, this clone turned up once. The CDR3 DNA is TGTGCCAGCTCACCCGACAGTTCAACTAATGAAAAACTGTTTTTT. The encoded protein is CASSPDSSTNEKLFF. The V call is TRBV18, the J call TRBJ1-4; possible D gene TRBD1, 5 bases. Germline CDR1 is KGHSH and CDR2 is LQKENI. With 3 bases removed from V and 0 bases from J, the gap between germline ends came to 8 bases. This CDR3 is built from 15 residues.

This chain joins TRBV7-9 and TRBJ2-7, with 10 bases aligning to TRBD2. The ends lost 2 bases at V and 6 bases at J; junction bases unmatched: 4. Germline V lookup: CDR1 SEHNR, CDR2 FQNEAQ (reference sequence). This CDR3 region has 14 residues. The CDR3: CASSLTSGTSEQYF. CDR3 bases: TGTGCCAGCAGCTTAACTAGCGGGACCTCCGAGCAGTACTTC.

This sequence joins TRBV3-1 (or the pseudogene TRBV3-2) and TRBJ2-1; D call uncertain. The CDR3 covers 14 residues. The V end was cut by 2 bases, the J end by 0 bases, with 5 bases between. CDR1 and CDR2 from the germline V gene are LGHDT and YNNKEL (reference sequence). In DNA form, the CDR3 reads TGTGCCAGCAGCCAACCTAACTCCTACAATGAGCAGTTCTTC. This codes for CASSQPNSYNEQFF.

This clone was observed a handful of times. The J gene is TRBJ1-1, the V gene TRBV6-5; D ambiguous. Germline V lookup: CDR1 MNHEY, CDR2 SVGAGI. The CDR3 sequence is 10 residues long. The V end was cut by 8 bases, the J end by 5 bases, with 6 bases between. The CDR3 loop reads CASGFTEAFF. The DNA for the CDR3 is TGTGCCAGCGGCTTTACTGAAGCTTTCTTT.

The chain is built from TRBV5-1 and TRBJ2-1; unclear D gene. Per the germline V gene, CDR1 is SGHRS and CDR2 is YFSETQ. The CDR3 has 14 residues. V lost 4 bases and J lost 6, with 14 bases in between. CDR3 nucleotide sequence: TGCGCCAGCAGCAAGGCTCCGACTGGCAATGAGCAGTTCTTC. It codes for CASSKAPTGNEQFF.

The chain has TRBV6-5 and TRBJ1-2; tentative D call: TRBD1 (5 bases). The CDR3 contains 15 residues. Germline loops: CDR1 MNHEY, CDR2 SVGAGI. V was clipped by 11 bases and J by 4 bases, with 23 bases between them. The CDR3 bases are TGTGCCTCTAGCGAGAGGGATTCGGGGGGCTATGGCTACACCTTC. It encodes CASSERDSGGYGYTF.

The chain carries TRBV14 and TRBJ2-7; D uncertain. V was shortened by 1 base and J by 2 bases, with 12 bases between the two germline ends. CDR1 is SGHDN and CDR2 is FVKESK in the germline V gene. The CDR3 length is 15 residues. The CDR3 DNA reads as TGTGCCAGCAGCCAAGTCTCGAGGAGCACCTACGAGCAGTACTTC. Translated: CASSQVSRSTYEQYF.

The V and J genes are TRBV7-8 and TRBJ1-2; 10 bases are a match to TRBD1. The CDR3 covers 14 residues. Germline lookup yields CDR1 SGHVS and CDR2 FQNEAQ. After removal of 1 base from V and 5 bases from J, the junction contained 1 base not matched to a gene. The CDR3 loop is CASSLGTGGYGYTF. DNA of the CDR3: TGTGCCAGCAGCTTAGGGACAGGGGGTTATGGCTACACCTTC.

This clone has more than one count but fewer than ten. The genes are TRBV3-1 (or the pseudogene TRBV3-2) and TRBJ2-1, with D maybe TRBD2 (5 bases). The V end was cut by 8 bases, the J end by 10 bases, with 15 bases between. CDR1 LGHDT and CDR2 YNNKEL come from the germline V gene (reference sequence). The CDR3 spans 12 residues. The CDR3 DNA follows: TGTGCCAGCCTAGGCGTACTAGGGGAGCAGTTCTTC. Translating gives CASLGVLGEQFF.

This chain connects TRBV6-5 to TRBJ1-6, with D uncertain. The germline gives CDR1 MNHEY, CDR2 SVGAGI. V lost 6 bases to trimming and J lost 11 bases, with 17 bases between them. The CDR3 consists of 14 residues. As DNA, the CDR3 is TGTGCCAGCAGGGTGGCCCCGGGTCAGCCACCCCTCCACTTT. Its translation is CASRVAPGQPPLHF.

The chain recombines TRBV7-2 with TRBJ2-1; D tentatively reads TRBD1 or TRBD2 (6 bases each). CDR3 length equals 18 residues. The V end was cut by 5 bases, the J end by 7 bases, with 27 bases between. Germline V CDR1 and CDR2: SGHTA, FQGNSA. This CDR3 is CASSLGGVGHSIGNEQFF. The CDR3 nucleotides read TGTGCCAGCAGCCTAGGAGGGGTGGGACACTCCATTGGGAATGAGCAGTTCTTC.

The CDR3 DNA is TGTGCCAGCAGTCCTGGGGGGGGAGGAACTGAAGCTTTCTTT. Its protein is CASSPGGGGTEAFF. The genes are TRBV2 and TRBJ1-1; tentative D call: TRBD1 (5 bases). This CDR3 is 14 amino acids long. In germline, CDR1 is SNHLY, CDR2 FYNNEI. The V end lost 5 bases, the J end lost 5 bases, and 15 bases lay between the germline ends.

This chain joins TRBV18 and TRBJ2-7; possible D gene TRBD2, 5 bases. Germline CDR1 is KGHSH and CDR2 is LQKENI. The length of the CDR3 is 14 residues. Deletions cut 3 bases from V and 3 bases from J, with 12 bases between. This CDR3 is CASSPSGTSYEQYF. The CDR3 DNA follows: TGTGCCAGCTCACCCAGCGGTACAAGCTACGAGCAGTACTTC.

This clone was recorded only once. The chain links TRBV10-3 to TRBJ2-2, with a possible D match to TRBD1 (6 bases). There are 14 residues in the CDR3. V gave up 8 bases and J gave up 3 bases, with 13 bases separating them. The germline gives CDR1 ENHRY, CDR2 SYGVKD. The CDR3 DNA follows: TGTGCCATCTCGTGGACAGCAGACACCGGGGAGCTGTTTTTT. Translation: CAISWTADTGELFF.

The gene calls are TRBV18 and TRBJ1-4; perhaps TRBD1 as D (6 bases). This CDR3 is built from 15 residues. V was cut by 0 bases and J by 8 bases, with 13 bases left in between. Per the germline V gene, CDR1 is KGHSH and CDR2 is LQKENI. DNA for the CDR3: TGTGCCAGCTCACCACCGGGACCGAGGGGGGAAAAACTGTTTTTT. This translates into CASSPPGPRGEKLFF.

The rearrangement joins TRBV9 to TRBJ2-6, with D maybe TRBD2 (5 bases). Between the trimmed V and J ends, which lost 4 bases and 0 bases, there was a span of 14 bases. Germline lookup yields CDR1 SGDLS and CDR2 YYNGEE. The CDR3 has 17 residues. This chain's CDR3 is CASSPRRESSGANVLTF. The CDR3 DNA sequence: TGTGCCAGCAGCCCAAGACGGGAAAGCTCTGGGGCCAACGTCCTGACTTTC.